The 6 T cell receptor beta chains given below trace back to one sample, sequenced in a study of CXCR3-negative and CXCR3-positive naive CD8 T cells. Study-level points and caveats: CXCR3-expressing naive cells carried TRB CDR3s more hydrophobic than those of CXCR3-negative naive cells.

Their antigens remain unidentified. All TRB cDNA libraries came from 5' RACE performed with UMI labels. TCRdb reworked the 5' RACE reads into one entry per CDR3 protein, no DNA. Across under 150,000 distinct CDR3 sequences, the top ten clones capture about 0.3% of the sample. The sample taken for sequencing was naive CXCR3+ CD8+ T cells from blood. Specified subset: CD45RO-CCR7+CD27+CD95- naive CD8+ T cells expressing CXCR3 (TNR3+). The source is a human donor in good health. Some clones in this sample may be carry-over from other donors' samples.

The rearrangement joins TRBV28 to TRBJ2-3; checking the TCRdb D call of TRBD2 is not possible without DNA. This CDR3 is built from 18 residues. The germline V gene has CDR1 MDHEN and CDR2 SYDVKM. The CDR3: CASTRLSLAGALTDTQYF.

The V call is TRBV3-1, the J call TRBJ2-2. CDR3 length equals 14 residues. The germline CDR1 and CDR2 sequences are LGHDT and YNNKEL (reference sequence). CDR3 protein: CASEDGRVTGELFF.

V usage is TRBV28 and J usage is TRBJ2-5; there is no DNA to check the TCRdb D call of TRBD1. CDR1 MDHEN and CDR2 SYDVKM come from the germline V gene. This CDR3 has 13 amino acids. The CDR3 protein is CASNPGTSETQYF.

V gene TRBV6-5 combines with J gene TRBJ1-2; there is no DNA to check the TCRdb D call of TRBD1. From germline, CDR1 is MNHEY and CDR2 SVGAGI. This CDR3 region has 19 residues. The CDR3 is CASSSPEWTGEVYNYGYTF.

The CDR3 sequence: CASSYLGEDAYTF. The rearrangement joins TRBV6-5 to TRBJ1-2. The CDR3 loop spans 13 amino acids. CDR1 and CDR2 from the germline V gene are MNHEY and SVGAGI.

The V and J genes are TRBV29-1 and TRBJ2-1; TCRdb names TRBD2, which stays unverified in the absence of DNA. Per the germline V gene, CDR1 is SQVTM and CDR2 is ANQGSEA. This CDR3 comprises 12 residues. CDR3 in amino acids: CSVDGGFGEQFF.